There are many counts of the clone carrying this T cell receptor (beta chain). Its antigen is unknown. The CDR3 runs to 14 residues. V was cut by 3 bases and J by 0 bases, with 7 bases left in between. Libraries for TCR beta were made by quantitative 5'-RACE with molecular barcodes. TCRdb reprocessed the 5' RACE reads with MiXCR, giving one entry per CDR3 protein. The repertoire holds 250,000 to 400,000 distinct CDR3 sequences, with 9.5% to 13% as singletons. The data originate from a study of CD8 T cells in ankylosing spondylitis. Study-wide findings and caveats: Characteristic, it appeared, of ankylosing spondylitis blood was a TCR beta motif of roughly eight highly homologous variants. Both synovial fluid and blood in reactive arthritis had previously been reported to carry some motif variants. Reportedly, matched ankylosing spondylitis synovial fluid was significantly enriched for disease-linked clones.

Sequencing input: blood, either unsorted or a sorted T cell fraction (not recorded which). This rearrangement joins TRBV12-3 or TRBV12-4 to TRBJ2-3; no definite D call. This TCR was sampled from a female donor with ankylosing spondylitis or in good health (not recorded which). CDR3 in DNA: TGTGCCAGCAGTTTCGAAGGGAGCACAGATACGCAGTATTTT. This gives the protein CASSFEGSTDTQYF.